The 10 T cell receptor beta chains given below trace back to one sample, sequenced in a study of blood T cell repertoires in COVID-19. Some clones are missing from TCRdb's copy, which holds only in-frame ones; the method was immunoSEQ multiplex PCR. The table has 200,000 to 250,000 clones, roughly 90% seen once. Sequencing was carried out using PBMCs or T cells enriched from blood (not recorded which). Every receptor here comes from a man younger than 35 with acute COVID-19.

The rearrangement uses TRBV30 and TRBJ1-5, with 7 bases that match TRBD1. The CDR3 covers 15 residues. CDR1 is GTSNPN, CDR2 SVGIG, per germline (reference sequence). After removal of 2 bases from V and 0 bases from J, the junction contained 4 bases not matched to a gene. Here the CDR3 DNA reads TGTGCCTGGAGTCAAGGGACAGCTAGCAATCAGCCCCAGCATTTT. Its protein is CAWSQGTASNQPQHF.

This chain connects TRBV19 to TRBJ1-5, with 7 bases identical to TRBD1. Germline V lookup: CDR1 LNHDA, CDR2 SQIVND (reference sequence). The J segment lost 4 bases and the V segment lost 1 base, leaving 4 bases of the junction unmatched. This CDR3 is built from 15 residues. DNA of the CDR3: TGTGCCAGTAGTATAGCCGCAGGGGGAAATCAGCCCCAGCATTTT. The encoded protein is CASSIAAGGNQPQHF.

This clone was detected only a few times. The chain combines TRBV10-3 with TRBJ1-5; D perhaps matches TRBD1 (5 bases). V shed 2 bases and J shed 4 bases, with 9 bases lying between them. The germline gives CDR1 ENHRY, CDR2 SYGVKD. The CDR3 loop spans 14 amino acids. CDR3 protein: CAISERQTNQPQHF. The CDR3 DNA sequence: TGTGCCATCAGTGAGAGACAGACTAATCAGCCCCAGCATTTT.

V is TRBV28 and J is TRBJ2-2; 14 nucleotides align to TRBD2. V lost 1 base to trimming and J lost 7 bases; unmatched junction nucleotides: 14. The CDR3 runs to 20 residues. Germline CDR1 reads MDHEN; CDR2 reads SYDVKM. The CDR3 spells CASSLSWSGTSGSVHGELFF. In DNA, the CDR3 is TGTGCCAGCAGTTTATCTTGGTCGGGGACTAGCGGGAGTGTGCACGGGGAGCTGTTTTTT.

The chain recombines TRBV6-1 with TRBJ1-1, with 12 bases that match TRBD1. The CDR3 extends over 15 amino acids. Germline CDR1 and CDR2: MNHNS and SASEGT. The ends lost 3 bases at V and 4 bases at J; junction bases unmatched: 3. The CDR3 protein is CASSDGTGGSTEAFF. The CDR3, as DNA: TGTGCCAGCAGTGACGGGACAGGGGGCTCCACTGAAGCTTTCTTT.

This chain joins TRBV11-3 and TRBJ2-1, with 11 bases lining up with TRBD2. The CDR3 length is 17 residues. Looked up from germline, CDR1 is SGHNT and CDR2 is YENEEA. V was pared by 0 bases and J by 5 bases, with 6 bases of the junction left unmatched. Written as DNA, the CDR3 is TGTGCCAGCAGCTTAGACCCTGGACTAGCGGGTAACAATGAGCAGTTCTTC. Its protein product is CASSLDPGLAGNNEQFF. The variable domain in full, completed from reference TRBV11-3 and TRBJ2-1, reads EAGVVQSPRYKIIEKKQPVAFWCNPISGHNTLYWYLQNLGQGPELLIRYENEEAVDDSQLPKDRFSAERLKGVDSTLKIQPAELGDSAVYLCASSLDPGLAGNNEQFFGPGTRLTVL.

Note on this clone: The sample carries other DNA sequences with the same CDR3. V usage is TRBV30 and J usage is TRBJ1-5; no clear D gene. This CDR3 is 14 amino acids long. CDR1 is GTSNPN, CDR2 SVGIG, per germline (reference sequence). Trimming left V 0 bases short and J 3 bases short, with 9 bases between. The CDR3 sequence: CAWSVSGSNQPQHF. The DNA of the CDR3 is TGTGCCTGGAGTGTATCGGGTTCCAATCAGCCCCAGCATTTT. The full variable domain, completed using reference TRBV30 and TRBJ1-5, is SQTIHQWPATLVQPVGSPLSLECTVEGTSNPNLYWYRQAAGRGLQLLFYSVGIGQISSEVPQNLSASRPQDRQFILSSKKLLLSDSGFYLCAWSVSGSNQPQHFGDGTRLSIL.

The chain links TRBV5-4 to TRBJ2-7; 10 bases fit TRBD2. Germline trimming cut 4 bases from V and 3 bases from J; bases unmatched to any gene: 4. This CDR3 is built from 14 residues. Germline-derived CDR1 and CDR2 are SGHNT and YYREEE (reference sequence). Written as DNA, the CDR3 is TGTGCCAGCAGCAGCGGGAGGGATTTCTACGAGCAGTACTTC. Translation gives CASSSGRDFYEQYF.

The V gene is TRBV9, the J gene TRBJ2-7, with TRBD2 matching over 9 bases. The CDR3 totals 14 residues. In germline, CDR1 is SGDLS, CDR2 YYNGEE. Trimming removed 3 bases from V and 5 bases from J; junction bases left unmatched: 6. Here the CDR3 reads CASSAGLAVNEQYF. For the CDR3, the DNA is TGTGCCAGCAGCGCGGGACTAGCTGTCAACGAGCAGTACTTC.

This clone has only one observation. The chain employs TRBV2 and TRBJ2-5, with D maybe TRBD1 (6 bases). V was clipped by 10 bases and J by 5 bases, with 14 bases between them. The CDR3 spans 12 residues. Per the germline V gene, CDR1 is SNHLY and CDR2 is FYNNEI. The CDR3 coding sequence is TGTGCCACAGGGGTTAGGTTTGAGACCCAGTACTTC. Translating it yields CATGVRFETQYF. The whole variable domain, filled in from reference TRBV2 and TRBJ2-5, reads EPEVTQTPSHQVTQMGQEVILRCVPISNHLYFYWYRQILGQKVEFLVSFYNNEISEKSEIFDDQFSVERPDGSNFTLKIRSTKLEDSAMYFCATGVRFETQYFGPGTRLLVL.